The clone carrying this T cell receptor (beta chain) was picked up a small number of times. Antigen: not known. This sample is drawn from a study of blood T cells in healthy people across ages. Notes on the study in general: Those diversity estimates obtained from one million T cells were thought to be underestimates. As age increased, TCR beta diversity per million T cells fell in a roughly linear fashion.

Then a second PCR, running roughly 6 to 12 cycles, was carried out with a sample-barcoded 5' primer and a J-beta primer mix. In TCRdb, the 5' RACE reads were re-called with MiXCR into one record per CDR3 protein. The sample holds approximately 800,000 distinct CDR3 sequences, roughly three fifths seen once. All donors came from Russia, were Caucasian and healthy, and spanned ages about 6 to 100. PBMCs numbering at least 7 million were isolated per sample. The V and J ends lost 2 bases and 4 bases respectively, with 12 bases between them. The CDR3 runs to 15 residues. In germline, CDR1 is LGHNA, CDR2 YNFKEQ.

The receptor's source is a man aged 35 to 55 in good health. The sequencing sample was made of blood. V usage is TRBV4-2 and J usage is TRBJ1-5; TRBD1 is a possible D gene (6 bases). CDR3 region: CASSQKGGGNQPQHF. In nucleotides, the CDR3 is TGTGCCAGCAGCCAAAAGGGAGGGGGGAATCAGCCCCAGCATTTT.